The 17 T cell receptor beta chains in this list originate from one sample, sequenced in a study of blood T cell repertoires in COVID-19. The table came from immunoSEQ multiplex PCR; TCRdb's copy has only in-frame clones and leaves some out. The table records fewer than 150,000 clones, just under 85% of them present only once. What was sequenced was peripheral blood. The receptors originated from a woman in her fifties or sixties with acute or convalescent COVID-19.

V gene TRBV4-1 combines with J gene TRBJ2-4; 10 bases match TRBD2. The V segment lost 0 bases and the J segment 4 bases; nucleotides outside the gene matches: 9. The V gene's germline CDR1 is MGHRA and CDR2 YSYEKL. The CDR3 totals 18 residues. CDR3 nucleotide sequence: TGCGCCAGCAGCCAAGAAACTAGCGGGGCGAACGCTAAAAACATTCAGTACTTC. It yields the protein CASSQETSGANAKNIQYF.

CDR3 in DNA: TGTGCCAGCAGCTTAGTAAGGGGGAAGGGGGACACTGAAGCTTTCTTT. Translation gives CASSLVRGKGDTEAFF. The V gene is TRBV7-9, the J gene TRBJ1-1; D is possibly TRBD1 (6 bases). Germline V gives CDR1 SEHNR, CDR2 FQNEAQ (reference sequence). Trimming stripped 1 base from V and 3 bases from J, with 15 bases between. CDR3 length equals 16 residues.

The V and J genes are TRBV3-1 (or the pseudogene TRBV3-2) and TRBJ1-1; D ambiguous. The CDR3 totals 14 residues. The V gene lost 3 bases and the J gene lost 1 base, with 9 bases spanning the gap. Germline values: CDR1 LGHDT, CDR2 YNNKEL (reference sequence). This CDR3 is CASSHQHRNTEAFF. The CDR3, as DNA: TGTGCCAGCAGCCATCAACACAGGAACACTGAAGCTTTCTTT.

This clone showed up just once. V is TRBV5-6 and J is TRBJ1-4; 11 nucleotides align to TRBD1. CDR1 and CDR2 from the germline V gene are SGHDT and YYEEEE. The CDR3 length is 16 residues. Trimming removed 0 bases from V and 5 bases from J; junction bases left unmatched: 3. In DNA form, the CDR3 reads TGTGCCAGCAGCTTGGGGGACAGGGGGGCCAATGAAAAACTGTTTTTT. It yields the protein CASSLGDRGANEKLFF.

The CDR3 reads CASSLRVGQGLHNSPLHF. DNA for the CDR3: TGTGCCAGCAGCTTACGTGTGGGACAGGGTCTTCATAATTCACCCCTCCACTTT. The rearrangement links TRBV11-2 to TRBJ1-6; the match to TRBD1 covers 9 bases. The CDR3 runs 18 residues. Germline lookup yields CDR1 SGHAT and CDR2 FQNNGV. The V segment lost 2 bases and the J segment 5 bases; nucleotides outside the gene matches: 10.

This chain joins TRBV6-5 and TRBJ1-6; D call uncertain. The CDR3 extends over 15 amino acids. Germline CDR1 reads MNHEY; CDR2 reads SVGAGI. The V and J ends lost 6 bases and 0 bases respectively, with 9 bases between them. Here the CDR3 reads CASRSGHSYNSPLHF. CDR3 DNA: TGTGCCAGCAGGAGCGGGCACTCCTATAATTCACCCCTCCACTTT.

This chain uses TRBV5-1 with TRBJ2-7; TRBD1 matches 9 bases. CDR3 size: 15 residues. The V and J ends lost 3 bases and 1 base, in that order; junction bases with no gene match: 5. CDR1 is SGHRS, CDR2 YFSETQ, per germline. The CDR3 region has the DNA TGCGCCAGCAGCTCCGGGACAGGGTTATCCTACGAGCAGTACTTC. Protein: CASSSGTGLSYEQYF.

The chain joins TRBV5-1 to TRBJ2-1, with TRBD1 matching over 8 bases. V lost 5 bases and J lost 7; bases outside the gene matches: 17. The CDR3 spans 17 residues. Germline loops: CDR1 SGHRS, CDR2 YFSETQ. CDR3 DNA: TGCGCCAGCAGGAAAAAAGCAGGACAGGGTGACCTAAATGAGCAGTTCTTC. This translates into CASRKKAGQGDLNEQFF.

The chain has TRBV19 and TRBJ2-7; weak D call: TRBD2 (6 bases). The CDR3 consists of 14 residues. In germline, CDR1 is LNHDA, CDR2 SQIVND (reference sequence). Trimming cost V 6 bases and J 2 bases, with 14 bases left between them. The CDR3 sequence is CASSPGLKTYEQYF. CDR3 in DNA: TGTGCCAGTAGCCCGGGACTCAAGACCTACGAGCAGTACTTC.

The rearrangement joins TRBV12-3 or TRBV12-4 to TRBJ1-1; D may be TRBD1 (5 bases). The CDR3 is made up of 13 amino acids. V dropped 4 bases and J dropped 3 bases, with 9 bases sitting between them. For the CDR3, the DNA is TGTGCCAGCAGTTGGGGGGGGGACACTGAAGCTTTCTTT. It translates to CASSWGGDTEAFF.

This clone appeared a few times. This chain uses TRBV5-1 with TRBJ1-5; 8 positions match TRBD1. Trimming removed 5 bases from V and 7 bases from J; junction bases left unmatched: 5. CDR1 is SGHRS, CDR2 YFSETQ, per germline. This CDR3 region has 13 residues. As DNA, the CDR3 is TGCGCCAGCAGTCAGGGACAGGAGCAGCCCCAGCATTTT. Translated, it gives CASSQGQEQPQHF.

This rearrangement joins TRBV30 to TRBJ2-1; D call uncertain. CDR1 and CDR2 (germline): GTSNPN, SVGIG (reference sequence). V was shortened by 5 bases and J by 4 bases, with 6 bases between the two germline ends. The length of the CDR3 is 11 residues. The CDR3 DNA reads TGTGCCTGGGTGTTATACAATGAGCAGTTCTTC. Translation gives CAWVLYNEQFF.

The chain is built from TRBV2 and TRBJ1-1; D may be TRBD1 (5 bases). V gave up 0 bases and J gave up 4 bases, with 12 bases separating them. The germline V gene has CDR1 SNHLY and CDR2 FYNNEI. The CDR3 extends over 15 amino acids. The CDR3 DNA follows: TGTGCCAGCAGTGAAGCGCAAGGGGCAGGCACTGAAGCTTTCTTT. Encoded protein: CASSEAQGAGTEAFF.

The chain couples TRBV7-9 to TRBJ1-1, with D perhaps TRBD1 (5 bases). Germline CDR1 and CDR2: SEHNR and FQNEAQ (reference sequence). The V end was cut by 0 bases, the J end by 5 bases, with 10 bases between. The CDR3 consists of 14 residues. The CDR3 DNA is TGTGCCAGCAGCTTAGCCTGGTCAGGGACTGAAGCTTTCTTT. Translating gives CASSLAWSGTEAFF.

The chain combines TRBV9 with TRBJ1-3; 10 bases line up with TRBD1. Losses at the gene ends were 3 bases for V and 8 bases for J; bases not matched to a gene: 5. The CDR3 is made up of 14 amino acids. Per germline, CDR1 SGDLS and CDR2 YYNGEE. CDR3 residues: CASSAGQGSYTIYF. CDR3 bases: TGTGCCAGCAGCGCGGGACAGGGGAGTTACACCATATATTTT.

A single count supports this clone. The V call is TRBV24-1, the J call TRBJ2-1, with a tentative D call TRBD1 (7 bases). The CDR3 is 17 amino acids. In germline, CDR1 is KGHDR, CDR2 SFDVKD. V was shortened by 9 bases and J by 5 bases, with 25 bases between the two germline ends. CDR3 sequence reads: CATSTGRGESRHNEQFF. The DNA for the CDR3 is TGTGCCACCTCAACAGGCAGGGGGGAGAGTAGGCACAATGAGCAGTTCTTC.

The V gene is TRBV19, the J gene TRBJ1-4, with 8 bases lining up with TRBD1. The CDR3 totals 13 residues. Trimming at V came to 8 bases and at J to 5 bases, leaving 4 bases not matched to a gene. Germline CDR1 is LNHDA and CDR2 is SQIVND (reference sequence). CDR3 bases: TGTGCCAGTTCGGGGACAGGAAATGAAAAACTGTTTTTT. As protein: CASSGTGNEKLFF.